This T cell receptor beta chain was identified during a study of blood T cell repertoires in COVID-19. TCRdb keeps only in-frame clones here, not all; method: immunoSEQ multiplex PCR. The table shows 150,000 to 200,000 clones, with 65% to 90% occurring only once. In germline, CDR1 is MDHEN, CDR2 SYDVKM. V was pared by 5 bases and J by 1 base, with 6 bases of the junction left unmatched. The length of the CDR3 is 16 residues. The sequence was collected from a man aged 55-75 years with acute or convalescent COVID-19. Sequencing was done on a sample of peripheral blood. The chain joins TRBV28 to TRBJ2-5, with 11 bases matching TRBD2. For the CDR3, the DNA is TGTGCCAGCAGTCGGACTAGCGGGCGGACCCAAGAGACCCAGTACTTC. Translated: CASSRTSGRTQETQYF.